The 29 T cell receptor beta chains listed next were all sequenced from one sample in a study of brain T cells in children with intractable seizures (dated by TCRdb to the early 2020s). The time point label for this specimen denotes: resected brain tissue, or blood drawn just prior to surgery. Library construction relied on the immunoSEQ multiplex PCR assay. This is the immuneACCESS table as TCRdb keeps it, with only in-frame sequences that have V and J called. A part of the clones is gone; compared with another copy, unresolved V genes explain less than half, and the rest is unexplained. For this sample the table gives around 70,000 clones, of which approximately 94% were detected only once. Over 1.5% of the sample is held by the ten biggest clonotypes. Sequencing was performed on peripheral blood, taken at surgery. The receptors derive from a boy younger than two with tuberous sclerosis and intractable seizures.

The chain links TRBV11-2 to TRBJ2-6; no firm D call. The CDR3 is 17 amino acids. V gave up 8 bases and J gave up 0 bases, with 17 bases separating them. Germline lookup yields CDR1 SGHAT and CDR2 FQNNGV. The CDR3 reads CASRHPSRISGANVLTF. Written as DNA, the CDR3 is TGTGCCAGCCGCCATCCGTCTAGGATCTCTGGGGCCAACGTCCTGACTTTC.

This chain uses TRBV21-1 with TRBJ2-3; TRBD2 is taken as the D call from the table, unchecked against the DNA. TRBV21-1 is labeled a pseudogene. The CDR3 is 14 amino acids. This chain's CDR3 is CASSKWTSTDTQYF. For the CDR3, the DNA is TGTGCCAGCAGCAAATGGACTAGCACAGATACGCAGTATTTT.

The chain recombines TRBV5-1 with TRBJ2-2; D gene uncertain. The CDR3 is 14 amino acids. Trimming pared 0 bases from V and 1 base from J, leaving 4 bases between. Germline CDR1 SGHRS, CDR2 YFSETQ. The CDR3 sequence is CASSLGLNTGELFF. The CDR3 bases are TGCGCCAGCAGCTTGGGACTGAACACCGGGGAGCTGTTTTTT.

A remark on this clone: Other DNA sequences from this sample encode an identical CDR3 as well. The chain combines TRBV6-5 with TRBJ1-1, with D uncertain. The CDR3 totals 11 residues. The germline V and J ends were trimmed by 2 bases and 8 bases, with 6 bases remaining between them. Germline V CDR1 and CDR2: MNHEY, SVGAGI. CDR3 nucleotide sequence: TGTGCCAGCAGTTACGGAACCGAAGCTTTCTTT. It codes for CASSYGTEAFF.

The J gene is TRBJ2-2, the V gene TRBV9; 8 positions agree with TRBD2. Germline assignment: CDR1 SGDLS and CDR2 YYNGEE. The CDR3 is 16 amino acids. The trim removed 0 bases at V and 0 bases at J, leaving 1 base unmatched. CDR3 sequence (DNA): TGTGCCAGCAGCGTAGAGGGACTAGCGAACACCGGGGAGCTGTTTTTT. This sequence encodes CASSVEGLANTGELFF.

The CDR3 sequence is CASSYPGLAGWNTDTQYF. The DNA for the CDR3 is TGCGCCAGCAGCTACCCGGGACTAGCGGGGTGGAACACAGATACGCAGTATTTT. This chain connects TRBV5-1 to TRBJ2-3, with TRBD2 identical over 13 bases. The germline V gene encodes CDR1 SGHRS and CDR2 YFSETQ. V lost 3 bases, J lost 2 bases, and 9 bases stayed unmatched. The CDR3 sequence is 18 residues long.

The rearrangement joins TRBV9 to TRBJ2-7; D call uncertain. Per germline, CDR1 SGDLS and CDR2 YYNGEE. The CDR3 length is 15 residues. V lost 0 bases and J lost 4, with 14 bases in between. CDR3 loop: CASSVEPVPGYEQYF. CDR3 bases: TGTGCCAGCAGCGTAGAGCCAGTCCCTGGGTACGAGCAGTACTTC.

V usage is TRBV5-1 and J usage is TRBJ1-1; D remains ambiguous. Trimming took off 0 bases at V and 4 bases at J, with 13 bases between the two ends. Germline values: CDR1 SGHRS, CDR2 YFSETQ. The CDR3 length is 15 residues. CDR3 loop: CASSLGARRGTEAFF. The DNA for the CDR3 is TGCGCCAGCAGCTTGGGTGCACGCCGGGGCACTGAAGCTTTCTTT. Using reference TRBV5-1 and TRBJ1-1 for the parts outside the CDR3, the full variable domain is KAGVTQTPRYLIKTRGQQVTLSCSPISGHRSVSWYQQTPGQGLQFLFEYFSETQRNKGNFPGRFSGRQFSNSRSEMNVSTLELGDSALYLCASSLGARRGTEAFFGQGTRLTVV.

This clone was seen a single time. V gene TRBV7-8 combines with J gene TRBJ2-1; tentative D call: TRBD2 (7 bases). The CDR3 is made up of 13 amino acids. Trimming removed 7 bases at V and 9 bases at J, with 16 bases between. CDR1 SGHVS and CDR2 FQNEAQ come from the germline V gene. The CDR3 is CASNLGGPIEQFF. CDR3 DNA sequence: TGTGCCAGCAACTTGGGGGGGCCGATTGAGCAGTTCTTC. Using reference TRBV7-8 and TRBJ2-1 for the parts outside the CDR3, the full variable domain is GAGVSQSPRYKVAKRGQDVALRCDPISGHVSLFWYQQALGQGPEFLTYFQNEAQLDKSGLPSDRFFAERPEGSVSTLKIQRTQQEDSAVYLCASNLGGPIEQFFGPGTRLTVL.

V gene TRBV28 combines with J gene TRBJ1-4; D unclear. This CDR3 contains 13 residues. Germline V gene lookup returns CDR1 MDHEN and CDR2 SYDVKM. Trimming pared 7 bases from V and 8 bases from J, leaving 14 bases between. CDR3 nucleotide sequence: TGTGCCAGCAAGGAGACACGTGTAGAAAAACTGTTTTTT. This translates into CASKETRVEKLFF.

J is TRBJ1-1 and V is TRBV7-9; TRBD1 might be the D (5 bases). CDR3 length: 16 residues. Germline values: CDR1 SEHNR, CDR2 FQNEAQ (reference sequence). V was clipped by 3 bases and J by 1 base, with 15 bases between them. The CDR3 region is CASSLGVRTGNTEAFF. The CDR3, as DNA: TGTGCCAGCAGCTTGGGGGTCCGGACGGGGAACACTGAAGCTTTCTTT.

The chain employs TRBV4-2 and TRBJ1-2; possibly TRBD1 for D (6 bases). The CDR3 consists of 18 residues. Trimming removed 0 bases at V and 1 base at J, with 18 bases between. Germline CDR1 LGHNA, CDR2 YNFKEQ. This chain's CDR3 is CASSQDIARTRGNYGYTF. CDR3 sequence (DNA): TGTGCCAGCAGCCAAGATATCGCGCGAACCAGGGGTAACTATGGCTACACCTTC.

The chain combines TRBV2 with TRBJ2-4; 7 bases are shared with TRBD2. V lost 0 bases to trimming and J lost 3 bases; unmatched junction nucleotides: 5. CDR3 length: 16 amino acids. Germline-derived CDR1 and CDR2 are SNHLY and FYNNEI. CDR3 nucleotides: TGTGCCAGCAGTGAAGCGGGAGGGGTGGGCAAAAACATTCAGTACTTC. Translating it yields CASSEAGGVGKNIQYF.

V is TRBV2 and J is TRBJ2-1; perhaps TRBD1 as D (6 bases). In germline, CDR1 is SNHLY, CDR2 FYNNEI. The CDR3 spans 16 residues. V was cut by 4 bases and J by 11 bases, with 24 bases left in between. The CDR3 DNA follows: TGTGCCAGCAGTGCTCAGACGGGCCCTGGGACAAATCAGCAGTTCTTC. Protein: CASSAQTGPGTNQQFF.

The chain is built from TRBV11-3 and TRBJ2-7; the match to TRBD2 covers 7 bases. Germline V gene data show CDR1 as SGHNT and CDR2 as YENEEA. The CDR3 runs to 14 residues. V was clipped by 5 bases and J by 4 bases; unmatched bases: 8. The CDR3 DNA follows: TGTGCCAGCAGCACACCTAGCGGAGTGTACGAGCAGTACTTC. Residues: CASSTPSGVYEQYF.

Here the CDR3 reads CASSFRSGTGGTEAFF. The CDR3 coding sequence is TGTGCCAGCAGCTTTCGGAGTGGGACAGGGGGCACTGAAGCTTTCTTT. The J gene is TRBJ1-1, the V gene TRBV7-9; 11 bases agree with TRBD1. CDR1 SEHNR and CDR2 FQNEAQ come from the germline V gene (reference sequence). The CDR3 covers 16 residues. J gave up 4 bases and V 3 bases, and 7 bases lay outside the gene matches. The full variable domain, completed using reference TRBV7-9 and TRBJ1-1, is DTGVSQNPRHKITKRGQNVTFRCDPISEHNRLYWYRQTLGQGPEFLTYFQNEAQLEKSRLLSDRFSAERPKGSFSTLEIQRTEQGDSAMYLCASSFRSGTGGTEAFFGQGTRLTVV.

The genes are TRBV14 and TRBJ1-6; D not resolved. Trimming shortened V by 2 bases and J by 8 bases, and 10 bases separated the two germline ends. The CDR3 loop spans 14 amino acids. Germline assignment: CDR1 SGHDN and CDR2 FVKESK. CDR3 DNA: TGTGCCAGCAGCCAACTGGCCAGTCATTCACCCCTCCACTTT. The encoded protein is CASSQLASHSPLHF.

The table lists this clone with a count of one. The chain is built from TRBV19 and TRBJ2-5; 12 bases match TRBD2. Trimming at V came to 2 bases and at J to 4 bases, leaving 8 bases not matched to a gene. The length of the CDR3 is 17 residues. CDR1 is LNHDA and CDR2 is SQIVND in the germline V gene (reference sequence). The CDR3 region has the DNA TGTGCCAGTAGTATAACCCCTAAGACTAGCGGGGGAGAGACCCAGTACTTC. Translated, it gives CASSITPKTSGGETQYF.

The gene calls are TRBV11-3 and TRBJ2-3; D might be TRBD2 (5 bases). The CDR3 runs 14 residues. Deletions cut 1 base from V and 6 bases from J, with 11 bases between. Germline CDR1 and CDR2: SGHNT and YENEEA. CDR3 sequence reads: CASSLGLARDTQYF. CDR3 sequence (DNA): TGTGCCAGCAGCTTAGGCCTAGCTCGGGATACGCAGTATTTT.

V gene TRBV6-5 combines with J gene TRBJ1-3, with D possibly being TRBD1 (6 bases). The V gene lost 7 bases and the J gene lost 0 bases, with 13 bases spanning the gap. Germline lookup yields CDR1 MNHEY and CDR2 SVGAGI. The CDR3 covers 15 residues. CDR3 coding DNA: TGTGCCAGCATTGGACAGCCCTTCTCTGGAAACACCATATATTTT. Protein product: CASIGQPFSGNTIYF.

The rearrangement joins TRBV7-9 to TRBJ1-2; D is unresolved. Germline V CDR1 and CDR2: SEHNR, FQNEAQ (reference sequence). This CDR3 contains 12 residues. The V end was cut by 7 bases, the J end by 4 bases, with 10 bases between. The CDR3 sequence is CASTGQVYGYTF. CDR3 in DNA: TGTGCCAGCACCGGGCAGGTCTATGGCTACACCTTC. The variable domain in full, with the rest retrieved from reference TRBV7-9 and TRBJ1-2, is DTGVSQNPRHKITKRGQNVTFRCDPISEHNRLYWYRQTLGQGPEFLTYFQNEAQLEKSRLLSDRFSAERPKGSFSTLEIQRTEQGDSAMYLCASTGQVYGYTFGSGTRLTVV.

The rearrangement links TRBV9 to TRBJ2-1; the D gene could be TRBD1 or TRBD2 (5 bases each). Germline V lookup: CDR1 SGDLS, CDR2 YYNGEE. Trimming took 0 bases from V and 4 from J, leaving 14 bases between them. The CDR3 runs 16 residues. As DNA, the CDR3 is TGTGCCAGCAGCGTAGGGGGGAGTAGCGCGTACAATGAGCAGTTCTTC. As protein: CASSVGGSSAYNEQFF. The whole variable domain, filled in from reference TRBV9 and TRBJ2-1, reads DSGVTQTPKHLITATGQRVTLRCSPRSGDLSVYWYQQSLDQGLQFLIQYYNGEERAKGNILERFSAQQFPDLHSELNLSSLELGDSALYFCASSVGGSSAYNEQFFGPGTRLTVL.

This clone has just one count. The chain joins TRBV12-5 to TRBJ1-2, with TRBD1 matching over 7 bases. Germline V gene data show CDR1 as LGHNT and CDR2 as FRNRAP. The ends lost 5 bases at V and 4 bases at J; junction bases unmatched: 13. The CDR3 extends over 16 amino acids. As DNA, the CDR3 is TGTGCTAGTGGTGAGCTTCTTGGACAGGCTCTCTATGGCTACACCTTC. It is translated as CASGELLGQALYGYTF.

V is TRBV15 and J is TRBJ1-1; no reliable D call. The CDR3 loop spans 14 amino acids. Germline V gives CDR1 LNHNV, CDR2 YYDKDF (reference sequence). V was trimmed by 0 bases and J by 8 bases, leaving 13 bases between them. CDR3 protein: CATSRDFWPGEAFF. The DNA for the CDR3 is TGTGCCACCAGCAGAGATTTCTGGCCCGGCGAAGCTTTCTTT.

The chain carries TRBV20-1 and TRBJ2-1; no firm D call. V lost 3 bases to trimming and J lost 0 bases, with 15 bases between them. Germline V gives CDR1 DFQATT, CDR2 SNEGSKA (reference sequence). This CDR3 spans 16 amino acids. This chain's CDR3 is CSASTLAIPSYNEQFF. CDR3 DNA sequence: TGCAGTGCTAGTACCTTAGCAATTCCCTCCTACAATGAGCAGTTCTTC.

V and J are TRBV18 and TRBJ1-1, with D possibly matching TRBD1 (5 bases). CDR1 is KGHSH and CDR2 is LQKENI in the germline V gene. CDR3 length: 13 amino acids. Trimming removed 6 bases from V and 3 bases from J, with 11 bases in between. The CDR3 reads CASSWGGDTEAFF. DNA for the CDR3: TGTGCCAGCTCGTGGGGCGGGGACACTGAAGCTTTCTTT.

The chain combines TRBV30 with TRBJ2-7; no clear D gene. CDR3 size: 12 residues. Germline CDR1 is GTSNPN and CDR2 is SVGIG (reference sequence). V lost 0 bases and J 3 bases, leaving 6 bases between the germline ends. CDR3: CAWSVRHYEQYF. In DNA form, the CDR3 reads TGTGCCTGGAGTGTTCGGCACTACGAGCAGTACTTC.

This sequence joins TRBV6-5 and TRBJ2-5, with D unclear. The CDR3 extends over 15 amino acids. In germline, CDR1 is MNHEY, CDR2 SVGAGI. Trimming shortened V by 0 bases and J by 1 base, and 9 bases separated the two germline ends. The CDR3: CASSYSAAAQETQYF. In DNA form, the CDR3 reads TGTGCCAGCAGTTACTCCGCGGCAGCCCAAGAGACCCAGTACTTC.

The chain couples TRBV14 to TRBJ2-7; the D gene is possibly TRBD1 (6 bases). Germline V gives CDR1 SGHDN, CDR2 FVKESK. This CDR3 contains 13 residues. Trimming removed 4 bases from V and 6 bases from J, with 13 bases in between. This chain's CDR3 is CASSRTGQLEQYF. The CDR3 DNA reads as TGTGCCAGCAGCCGAACAGGGCAGCTCGAGCAGTACTTC.